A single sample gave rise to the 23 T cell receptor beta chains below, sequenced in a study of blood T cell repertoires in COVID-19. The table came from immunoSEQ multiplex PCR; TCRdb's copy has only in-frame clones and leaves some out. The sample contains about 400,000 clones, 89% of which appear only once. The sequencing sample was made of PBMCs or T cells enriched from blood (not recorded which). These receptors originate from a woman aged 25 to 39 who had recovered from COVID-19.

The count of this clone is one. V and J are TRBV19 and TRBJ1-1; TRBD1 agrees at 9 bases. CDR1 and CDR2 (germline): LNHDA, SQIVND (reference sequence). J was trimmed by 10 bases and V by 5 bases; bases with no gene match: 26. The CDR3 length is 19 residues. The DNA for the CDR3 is TGTGCCAGTAGTCCTGGAATAATCCCGGCAGGGACAGGGAGGATTGGAGCTTTCTTT. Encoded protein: CASSPGIIPAGTGRIGAFF.

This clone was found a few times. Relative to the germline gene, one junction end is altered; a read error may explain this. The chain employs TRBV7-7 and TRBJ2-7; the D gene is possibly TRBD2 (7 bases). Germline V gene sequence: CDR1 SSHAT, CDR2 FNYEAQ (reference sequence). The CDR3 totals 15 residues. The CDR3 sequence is CASSLGGGPNYEQYF. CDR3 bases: TGTGCTAGCAGCTTAGGGGGAGGGCCTAACTACGAGCAGTACTTC.

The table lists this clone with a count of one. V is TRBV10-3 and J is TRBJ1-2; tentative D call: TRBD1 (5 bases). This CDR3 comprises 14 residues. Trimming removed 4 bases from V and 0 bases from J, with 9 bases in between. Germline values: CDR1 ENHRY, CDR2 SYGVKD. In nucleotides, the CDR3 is TGTGCCATCAGTGCCACAGGAACTAACTATGGCTACACCTTC. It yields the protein CAISATGTNYGYTF.

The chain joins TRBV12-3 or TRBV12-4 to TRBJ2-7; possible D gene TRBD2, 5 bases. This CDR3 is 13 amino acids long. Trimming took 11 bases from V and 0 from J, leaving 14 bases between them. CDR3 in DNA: TGTGCCTCGGCCTCCGGACTCTCCTACGAGCAGTACTTC. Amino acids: CASASGLSYEQYF.

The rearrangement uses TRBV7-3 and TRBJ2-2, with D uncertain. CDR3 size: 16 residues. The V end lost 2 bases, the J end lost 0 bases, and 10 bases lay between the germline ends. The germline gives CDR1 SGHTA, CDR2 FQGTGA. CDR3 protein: CASSLYGGSNTGELFF. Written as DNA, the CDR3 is TGTGCCAGCAGCTTATACGGCGGTTCGAACACCGGGGAGCTGTTTTTT.

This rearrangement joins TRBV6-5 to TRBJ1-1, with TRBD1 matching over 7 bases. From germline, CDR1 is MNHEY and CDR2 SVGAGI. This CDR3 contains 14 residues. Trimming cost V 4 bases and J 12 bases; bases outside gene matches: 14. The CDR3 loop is CASSSLPGQGVTFF. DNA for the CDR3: TGTGCCAGCAGTTCCTTACCGGGGCAGGGGGTAACTTTCTTT.

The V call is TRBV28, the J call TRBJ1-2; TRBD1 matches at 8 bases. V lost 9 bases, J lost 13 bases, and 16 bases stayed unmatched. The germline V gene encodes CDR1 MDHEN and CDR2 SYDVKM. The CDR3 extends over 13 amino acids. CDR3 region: CASLRTGRIGGTF. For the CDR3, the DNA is TGTGCCAGTCTTAGGACAGGGAGAATCGGAGGCACCTTC.

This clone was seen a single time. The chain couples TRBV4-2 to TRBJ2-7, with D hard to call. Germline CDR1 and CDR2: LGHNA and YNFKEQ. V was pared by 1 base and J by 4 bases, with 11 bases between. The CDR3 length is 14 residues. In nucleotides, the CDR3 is TGTGCCAGCAGCCAAGGCGGTAGTGGATACGAGCAGTACTTC. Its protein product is CASSQGGSGYEQYF.

The DNA for the CDR3 is TGCGCCAGCAGCGGATACAGGGGAGGCTATGGCTACACCTTC. Encoded protein: CASSGYRGGYGYTF. This rearrangement joins TRBV5-1 to TRBJ1-2; TRBD1 matches at 7 bases. V lost 4 bases and J lost 4; bases outside the gene matches: 7. Per germline, CDR1 SGHRS and CDR2 YFSETQ. The CDR3 sequence is 14 residues long.

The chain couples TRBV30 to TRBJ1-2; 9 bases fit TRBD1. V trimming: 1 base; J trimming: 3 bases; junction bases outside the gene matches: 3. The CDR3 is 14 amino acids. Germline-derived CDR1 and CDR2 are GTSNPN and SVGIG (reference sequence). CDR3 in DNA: TGTGCCTGGAGTGAGGGACAGGGCGACTATGGCTACACCTTC. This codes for CAWSEGQGDYGYTF.

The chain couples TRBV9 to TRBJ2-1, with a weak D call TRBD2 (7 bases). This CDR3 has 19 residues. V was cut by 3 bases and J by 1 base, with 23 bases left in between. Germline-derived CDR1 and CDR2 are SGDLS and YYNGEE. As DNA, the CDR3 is TGTGCCAGCAGCGCCTCCCAGGGGAGGGGGGGCCAGTCCTACAATGAGCAGTTCTTC. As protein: CASSASQGRGGQSYNEQFF.

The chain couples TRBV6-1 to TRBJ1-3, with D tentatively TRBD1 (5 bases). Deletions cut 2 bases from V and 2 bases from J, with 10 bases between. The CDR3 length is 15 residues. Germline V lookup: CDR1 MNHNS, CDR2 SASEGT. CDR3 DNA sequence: TGTGCCAGCAGTGAACAGGGTATTCCTGGAAACACCATATATTTT. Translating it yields CASSEQGIPGNTIYF.

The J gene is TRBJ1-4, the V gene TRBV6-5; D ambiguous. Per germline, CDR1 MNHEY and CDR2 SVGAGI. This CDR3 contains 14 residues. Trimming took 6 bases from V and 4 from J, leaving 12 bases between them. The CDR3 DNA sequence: TGTGCCAGCAGACCGCCGACGGGTAATGAAAAACTGTTTTTT. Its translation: CASRPPTGNEKLFF.

The CDR3 loop is CATKLGQLNTEAFF. DNA for the CDR3: TGTGCCACAAAACTTGGACAGTTAAACACTGAAGCTTTCTTT. J is TRBJ1-1 and V is TRBV6-5; tentatively, D is TRBD1 (6 bases). Germline V lookup: CDR1 MNHEY, CDR2 SVGAGI. The CDR3 has 14 amino acids. Trimming removed 10 bases at V and 2 bases at J, with 17 bases between.

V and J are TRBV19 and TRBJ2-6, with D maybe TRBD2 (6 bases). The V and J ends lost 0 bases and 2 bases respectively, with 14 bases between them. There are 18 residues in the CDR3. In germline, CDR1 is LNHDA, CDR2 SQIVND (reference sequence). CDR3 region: CASSIEATRGPGANVLTF. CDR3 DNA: TGTGCCAGTAGTATAGAGGCTACGCGGGGACCTGGGGCCAACGTCCTGACTTTC.

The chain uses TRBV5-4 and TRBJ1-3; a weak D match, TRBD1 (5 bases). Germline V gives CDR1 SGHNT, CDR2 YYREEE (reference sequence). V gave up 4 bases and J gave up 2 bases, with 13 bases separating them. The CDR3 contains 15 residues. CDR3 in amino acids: CASSPGRTAGNTIYF. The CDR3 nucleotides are TGTGCCAGCAGCCCAGGGCGAACGGCTGGAAACACCATATATTTT.

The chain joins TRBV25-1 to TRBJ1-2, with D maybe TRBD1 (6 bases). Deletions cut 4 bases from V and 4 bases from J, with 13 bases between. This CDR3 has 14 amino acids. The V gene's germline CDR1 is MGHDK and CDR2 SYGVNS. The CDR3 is CASSGPGHFYGYTF. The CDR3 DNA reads TGTGCCAGCAGTGGACCGGGACACTTCTATGGCTACACCTTC.

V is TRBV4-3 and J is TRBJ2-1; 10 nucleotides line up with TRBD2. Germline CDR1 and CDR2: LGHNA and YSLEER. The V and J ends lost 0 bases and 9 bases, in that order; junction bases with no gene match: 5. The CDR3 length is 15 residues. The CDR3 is CASSQDWSGGAEQFF. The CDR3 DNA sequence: TGCGCCAGCAGCCAAGATTGGAGCGGGGGGGCTGAGCAGTTCTTC.

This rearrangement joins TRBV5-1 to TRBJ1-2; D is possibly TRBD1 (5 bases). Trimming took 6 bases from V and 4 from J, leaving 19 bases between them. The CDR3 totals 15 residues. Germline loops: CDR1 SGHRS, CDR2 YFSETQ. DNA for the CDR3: TGCGCCAGCACCCCGGAGGGACGAACTAGCTATGGCTACACCTTC. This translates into CASTPEGRTSYGYTF.

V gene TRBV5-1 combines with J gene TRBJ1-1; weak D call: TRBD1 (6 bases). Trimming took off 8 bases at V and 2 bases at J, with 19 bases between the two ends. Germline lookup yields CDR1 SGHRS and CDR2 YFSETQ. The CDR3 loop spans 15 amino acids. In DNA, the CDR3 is TGCGCCAGTACACCGGGTAACAGGGATAACACTGAAGCTTTCTTT. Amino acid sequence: CASTPGNRDNTEAFF.

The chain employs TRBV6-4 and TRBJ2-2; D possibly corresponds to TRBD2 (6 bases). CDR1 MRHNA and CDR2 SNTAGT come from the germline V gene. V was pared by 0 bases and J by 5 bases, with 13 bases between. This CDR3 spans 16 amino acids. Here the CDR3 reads CASSDSSGVFTGELFF. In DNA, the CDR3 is TGTGCCAGCAGTGACTCTTCGGGGGTGTTTACCGGGGAGCTGTTTTTT.

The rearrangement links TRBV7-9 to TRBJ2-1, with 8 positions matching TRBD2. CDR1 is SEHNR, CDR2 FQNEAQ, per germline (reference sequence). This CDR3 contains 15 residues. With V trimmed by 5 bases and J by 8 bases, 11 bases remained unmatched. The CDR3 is CASSISGGPVDEQFF. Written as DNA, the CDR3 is TGTGCCAGCAGCATCTCGGGAGGGCCGGTAGATGAGCAGTTCTTC. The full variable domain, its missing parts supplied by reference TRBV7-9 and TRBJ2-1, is DTGVSQNPRHKITKRGQNVTFRCDPISEHNRLYWYRQTLGQGPEFLTYFQNEAQLEKSRLLSDRFSAERPKGSFSTLEIQRTEQGDSAMYLCASSISGGPVDEQFFGPGTRLTVL.

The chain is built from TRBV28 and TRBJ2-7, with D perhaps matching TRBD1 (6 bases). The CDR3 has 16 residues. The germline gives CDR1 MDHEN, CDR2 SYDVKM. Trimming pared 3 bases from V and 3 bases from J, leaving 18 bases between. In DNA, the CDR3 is TGTGCCAGCAGTTTTTGGGACCTGGGACACCGCTACGAGCAGTACTTC. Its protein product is CASSFWDLGHRYEQYF.